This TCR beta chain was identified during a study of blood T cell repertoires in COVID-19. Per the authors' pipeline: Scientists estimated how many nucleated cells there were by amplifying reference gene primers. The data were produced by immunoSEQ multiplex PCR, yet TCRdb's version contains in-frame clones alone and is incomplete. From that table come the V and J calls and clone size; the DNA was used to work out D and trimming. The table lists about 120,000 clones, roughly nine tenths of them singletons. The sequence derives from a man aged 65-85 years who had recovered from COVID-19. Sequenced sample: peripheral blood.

The CDR3 nucleotides read TGCGCCAGCAGCTTTGCGGACAGGGGTGGTGAGCAGTACTTC. The encoded protein is CASSFADRGGEQYF. This chain joins TRBV5-1 and TRBJ2-7; the match to TRBD1 covers 9 bases. V trimming: 2 bases; J trimming: 7 bases; junction bases outside the gene matches: 7. Germline lookup yields CDR1 SGHRS and CDR2 YFSETQ. This CDR3 has 14 amino acids.